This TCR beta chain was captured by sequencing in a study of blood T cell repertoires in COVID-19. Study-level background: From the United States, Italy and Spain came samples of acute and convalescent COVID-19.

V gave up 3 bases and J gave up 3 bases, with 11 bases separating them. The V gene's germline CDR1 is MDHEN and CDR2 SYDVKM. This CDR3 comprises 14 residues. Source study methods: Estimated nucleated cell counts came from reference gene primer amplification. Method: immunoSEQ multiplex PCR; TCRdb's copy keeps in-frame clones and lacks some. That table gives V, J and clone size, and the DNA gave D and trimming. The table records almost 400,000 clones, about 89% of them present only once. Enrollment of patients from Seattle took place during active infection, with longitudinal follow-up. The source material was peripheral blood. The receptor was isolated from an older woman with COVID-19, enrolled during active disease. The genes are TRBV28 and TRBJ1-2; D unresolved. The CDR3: CASSFSPEHYGYTF. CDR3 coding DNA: TGTGCCAGCAGTTTCAGTCCGGAGCACTATGGCTACACCTTC.